The text below deals with one TCR beta chain. As a fraction of the sample, this clonotype is medium-sized (0.01 to 0.1%). This clone's antigen is unknown. Per-base quality was not reported, and no clone a single base away is much larger than it. From the cysteine up to the phenylalanine, the CDR3 has a length of 14 residues. The entry retains the CDR3 DNA only, 42 bases that are in frame from base 1. CDR1 MNHNS and CDR2 SASEGT are derived from the germline V gene. The germline V and J ends show losses of 5 bases and 8 bases respectively, and no gene match explains 9 bases of the junction. Receptor amplification or capture employed PCR. The instrument was an Illumina HiSeq 2500. Clones were called with MiXCR by TCRdb after fastp trimmed the public reads at Q25, and only in-frame beta chains were retained. Here each entry gathers all rows of one CDR3 protein and keeps the most common genes and DNA. The sample table records 13,000 or so distinct CDR3 sequences; 9.5% to 15% of these occur just once. The ten top clones hold approximately 26% of the sample.

The sample comes from a study of CXCR3 chemokines and chemotherapy response in bladder cancer (dated by TCRdb to between 2022 and 2023). Broadly, across the study: The study examined whether intratumoral CXCR3 chemokine system activity predicted chemotherapy response in human bladder cancer.

Recombination connected TRBV6-1 to TRBJ1-2; TRBD1 aligns with 9 central bases. The origin of this receptor is a human donor with bladder cancer that did not respond to neoadjuvant chemotherapy. Collection of the sample occurred from a patient whose treatment included neoadjuvant chemotherapy. The nucleotide sequence reads as follows: TGTGCCAGCAGTTCCCGGGACAGGGTACTCGGCTACACCTTC. Its coded protein is CASSSRDRVLGYTF.